Presented here are 30 T cell receptor beta chains from one specimen sequenced in a study of blood T cell repertoires in COVID-19. Using immunoSEQ multiplex PCR, the repertoire was profiled, and TCRdb retains in-frame clones only, with some absent. Found here are about 54,000 clones, roughly 83% of them singletons; the top ten hold less than 5.5%. Sequenced material: peripheral blood. The source is a human donor in a cohort sampled during active COVID-19.

The V and J genes are TRBV5-5 and TRBJ1-2; D ambiguous. The length of the CDR3 is 15 residues. Per germline, CDR1 SGHKS and CDR2 YYEKEE (reference sequence). Trimming took off 4 bases at V and 6 bases at J, with 19 bases between the two ends. Here the CDR3 DNA reads TGTGCCAGCAGCAGGTACAGAGACCTGTGGGATGGCTACACCTTC. The encoded protein is CASSRYRDLWDGYTF.

The chain carries TRBV6-4 and TRBJ2-7, with TRBD1 identical over 11 bases. In germline, CDR1 is MRHNA, CDR2 SNTAGT. The CDR3 totals 15 residues. The V segment lost 5 bases and the J segment 4 bases; nucleotides outside the gene matches: 7. The CDR3 protein is CASSTGGTGGYEQYF. In DNA, the CDR3 is TGTGCCAGCAGTACTGGGGGGACAGGGGGATACGAGCAGTACTTC.

This clone came up once. The CDR3 loop is CASGPGGPYTGELFF. CDR3 DNA sequence: TGTGCCAGCGGCCCAGGGGGCCCCTACACCGGGGAGCTGTTTTTT. The chain is built from TRBV27 and TRBJ2-2, with 8 bases fitting TRBD1. Germline V gene data show CDR1 as MNHEY and CDR2 as SMNVEV (reference sequence). The CDR3 spans 15 residues. J was trimmed by 3 bases and V by 8 bases; bases with no gene match: 8.

V and J are TRBV11-2 and TRBJ2-7; no clear D gene. Germline CDR1 and CDR2: SGHAT and FQNNGV. This CDR3 region has 12 residues. V lost 5 bases and J 0 bases, leaving 5 bases between the germline ends. For the CDR3, the DNA is TGTGCCAGCAGCCCGAGCTCCTACGAGCAGTACTTC. It is translated as CASSPSSYEQYF.

This clone was detected only once. This sequence joins TRBV18 and TRBJ2-5; 7 bases line up with TRBD1. Per germline, CDR1 KGHSH and CDR2 LQKENI. CDR3 length: 14 residues. V was clipped by 4 bases and J by 5 bases; unmatched bases: 7. The CDR3 nucleotides read TGTGCCAGCTCACGGGACAGCGAGTGGGAGACCCAGTACTTC. Its translation: CASSRDSEWETQYF.

The chain carries TRBV30 and TRBJ1-1; possibly TRBD1 for D (5 bases). Trimming cost V 1 base and J 5 bases, with 26 bases left between them. Germline V gives CDR1 GTSNPN, CDR2 SVGIG (reference sequence). The CDR3 consists of 18 residues. The CDR3 DNA reads as TGTGCCTGGAGTGGTTGGGCGGGGACGGGGAAAAAGGGGACTGAAGCTTTCTTT. Translated, it gives CAWSGWAGTGKKGTEAFF.

This chain connects TRBV2 to TRBJ1-1, with TRBD1 matching 9 bases. V lost 6 bases, J lost 3 bases, and 2 bases stayed unmatched. The V gene's germline CDR1 is SNHLY and CDR2 FYNNEI. The CDR3 totals 13 residues. CDR3 amino acids: CASRRTGDTEAFF. Written as DNA, the CDR3 is TGTGCCAGCAGGAGGACAGGGGACACTGAAGCTTTCTTT. Complete variable domain (other parts from reference TRBV2 and TRBJ1-1): EPEVTQTPSHQVTQMGQEVILRCVPISNHLYFYWYRQILGQKVEFLVSFYNNEISEKSEIFDDQFSVERPDGSNFTLKIRSTKLEDSAMYFCASRRTGDTEAFFGQGTRLTVV.

The gene calls are TRBV30 and TRBJ1-5, with a weak D call TRBD1 (5 bases). Trimming removed 2 bases from V and 4 bases from J, with 15 bases in between. The germline V gene has CDR1 GTSNPN and CDR2 SVGIG (reference sequence). The CDR3 loop spans 15 amino acids. CDR3 sequence reads: CAWSFPGHYNQPQHF. CDR3 DNA sequence: TGTGCCTGGAGTTTTCCCGGACACTATAATCAGCCCCAGCATTTT.

The chain carries TRBV28 and TRBJ2-5, with 10 nucleotides matching TRBD2. The V segment lost 6 bases and the J segment 3 bases; nucleotides outside the gene matches: 10. The CDR3 has 16 amino acids. Germline CDR1 MDHEN, CDR2 SYDVKM. The DNA for the CDR3 is TGTGCCAGCAGGTCAGCCGGGACTAGCGCCAAAGAGACCCAGTACTTC. Protein: CASRSAGTSAKETQYF.

The gene calls are TRBV10-3 and TRBJ1-5; perhaps TRBD1 as D (6 bases). The germline gives CDR1 ENHRY, CDR2 SYGVKD. The CDR3 spans 15 residues. V was cut by 4 bases and J by 2 bases, with 12 bases left in between. CDR3 DNA sequence: TGTGCCATCAGTGGCTCAGGGGCTGGCAATCAGCCCCAGCATTTT. This codes for CAISGSGAGNQPQHF.

The CDR3 DNA is TGTGCCAGTAGTACCCGGGCTGGAAACACCATATATTTT. Its protein product is CASSTRAGNTIYF. The V call is TRBV19, the J call TRBJ1-3; D gene unclear. CDR1 is LNHDA and CDR2 is SQIVND in the germline V gene (reference sequence). The CDR3 is 13 residues long. The V end was cut by 4 bases, the J end by 2 bases, with 6 bases between.

The chain links TRBV28 to TRBJ1-2; 8 bases align to TRBD1. CDR1 is MDHEN and CDR2 is SYDVKM in the germline V gene. Germline trimming cut 3 bases from V and 7 bases from J; bases unmatched to any gene: 7. This CDR3 is 14 amino acids long. The CDR3 reads CASSFLGTGGGYTF. The CDR3 DNA reads TGTGCCAGCAGTTTTCTTGGGACAGGAGGTGGCTACACCTTC.

The chain carries TRBV2 and TRBJ2-7; D may be TRBD2 (5 bases). CDR1 is SNHLY and CDR2 is FYNNEI in the germline V gene. V gave up 7 bases and J gave up 5 bases, with 15 bases separating them. This CDR3 region has 13 residues. DNA for the CDR3: TGTGCCAGCAACGGACTCCTAGCTCACGAGCAGTACTTC. This translates into CASNGLLAHEQYF.

The CDR3 DNA sequence: TGTGCCAGCAACTCTCTCGGACAGGGCTCCGAGCAGTACTTC. Translated: CASNSLGQGSEQYF. This chain connects TRBV6-5 to TRBJ2-7; 8 bases line up with TRBD1. The CDR3 has 14 residues. Germline values: CDR1 MNHEY, CDR2 SVGAGI. Losses at the gene ends were 7 bases for V and 6 bases for J; bases not matched to a gene: 11.

This clone was recorded only once. The rearrangement links TRBV11-3 to TRBJ2-3, with 9 nucleotides matching TRBD2. V lost 8 bases to trimming and J lost 0 bases; unmatched junction nucleotides: 6. The CDR3 length is 15 residues. CDR1 is SGHNT and CDR2 is YENEEA in the germline V gene. CDR3 bases: TGTGCCAGCGCTGAGCGGGGGGAAAGCACAGATACGCAGTATTTT. Translating gives CASAERGESTDTQYF.

The chain combines TRBV5-1 with TRBJ2-4; TRBD1 aligns across 7 bases. J was trimmed by 8 bases and V by 2 bases; bases with no gene match: 4. The CDR3 sequence is 13 residues long. Germline CDR1 and CDR2: SGHRS and YFSETQ. CDR3 loop: CASSFSQGDIQYF. The CDR3, as DNA: TGCGCCAGCAGCTTCTCCCAGGGGGACATTCAGTACTTC.

This clone was detected only once. The chain joins TRBV6-1 to TRBJ2-1, with TRBD1 identical over 11 bases. Unmatched junction bases numbered 3, after V lost 1 base and J lost 4 bases. CDR1 MNHNS and CDR2 SASEGT come from the germline V gene. The CDR3 contains 16 residues. CDR3 nucleotides: TGTGCCAGCAGTGAAGTGGGGACAGGGGGGTACAATGAGCAGTTCTTC. Translation gives CASSEVGTGGYNEQFF.

The chain links TRBV4-1 to TRBJ1-2; the match to TRBD1 covers 10 bases. The length of the CDR3 is 16 residues. CDR1 and CDR2 (germline): MGHRA, YSYEKL. V lost 2 bases and J lost 4; bases outside the gene matches: 7. The CDR3 is CASSQLPGTGAYGYTF. In DNA, the CDR3 is TGCGCCAGCAGCCAACTTCCCGGGACAGGGGCCTATGGCTACACCTTC.

The chain links TRBV28 to TRBJ1-5, with D tentatively TRBD1 (5 bases). V lost 4 bases to trimming and J lost 8 bases, with 15 bases between them. The length of the CDR3 is 14 residues. Germline values: CDR1 MDHEN, CDR2 SYDVKM. The CDR3 spells CASSSPWEGKPQHF. Here the CDR3 DNA reads TGTGCCAGCAGTTCCCCCTGGGAGGGGAAGCCCCAGCATTTT.

This rearrangement joins TRBV19 to TRBJ1-5, with no clear D. The germline V gene has CDR1 LNHDA and CDR2 SQIVND (reference sequence). The CDR3 is made up of 13 amino acids. Trimming took 3 bases from V and 4 from J, leaving 7 bases between them. The CDR3 sequence is CASSIGGNQPQHF. The DNA for the CDR3 is TGTGCCAGTAGTATTGGAGGTAATCAGCCCCAGCATTTT.

V is TRBV2 and J is TRBJ1-2; a weak D match, TRBD1 (6 bases). V was pared by 2 bases and J by 8 bases, with 9 bases between. From germline, CDR1 is SNHLY and CDR2 FYNNEI. The CDR3 has 12 residues. The CDR3 bases are TGTGCCAGCAGTGAACAGGGGTTGGGCTACACCTTC. This gives the protein CASSEQGLGYTF.

The chain links TRBV12-3 or TRBV12-4 to TRBJ1-2, with unresolved D. This CDR3 spans 13 amino acids. V gave up 6 bases and J gave up 8 bases, with 16 bases separating them. The CDR3 region is CASRGGQAGGYTF. As DNA, the CDR3 is TGTGCCAGCAGGGGAGGCCAGGCTGGAGGCTACACCTTC.

The chain recombines TRBV30 with TRBJ2-3; no firm D call. The CDR3 extends over 13 amino acids. CDR1 and CDR2 from the germline V gene are GTSNPN and SVGIG (reference sequence). V was shortened by 0 bases and J by 9 bases, with 13 bases between the two germline ends. CDR3 nucleotide sequence: TGTGCCTGGAGTGTACTAAACCCCGGGACGCAGTATTTT. As protein: CAWSVLNPGTQYF.

The V call is TRBV27, the J call TRBJ1-6, with 9 positions matching TRBD1. Germline CDR1 MNHEY, CDR2 SMNVEV (reference sequence). J gave up 8 bases and V 6 bases, and 8 bases lay outside the gene matches. The CDR3 contains 15 residues. This CDR3 is CASSSTGTGYSPLHF. The CDR3 nucleotides read TGTGCCAGCAGCTCAACCGGGACAGGGTATTCACCCCTCCACTTT.

This rearrangement joins TRBV3-1 (or the pseudogene TRBV3-2) to TRBJ2-2, with 8 bases matching TRBD1. There are 16 residues in the CDR3. Germline V gives CDR1 LGHDT, CDR2 YNNKEL (reference sequence). Trimming removed 1 base from V and 3 bases from J; junction bases left unmatched: 4. CDR3 region: CASSQARGRYTGELFF. For the CDR3, the DNA is TGTGCCAGCAGCCAAGCCAGGGGGCGATACACCGGGGAGCTGTTTTTT.

J is TRBJ2-7 and V is TRBV11-1; 11 nucleotides agree with TRBD1. Trimming at V came to 5 bases and at J to 7 bases, leaving 13 bases not matched to a gene. CDR1 and CDR2 (germline): SGHAT, FQDESV (reference sequence). This CDR3 contains 16 residues. CDR3 coding DNA: TGTGCCAGCAGCACATCAGGACAGGGGGCAGGCCCGGAGCAGTACTTC. It yields the protein CASSTSGQGAGPEQYF.

This chain links TRBV28 with TRBJ2-5; 8 nucleotides align to TRBD2. Germline lookup yields CDR1 MDHEN and CDR2 SYDVKM. V lost 1 base and J lost 1; bases outside the gene matches: 5. This CDR3 has 16 amino acids. CDR3 region: CASSLYSGASQETQYF. Here the CDR3 DNA reads TGTGCCAGCAGTTTATATAGCGGGGCTTCCCAAGAGACCCAGTACTTC.

This rearrangement joins TRBV5-4 to TRBJ1-6; D is unresolved. Germline lookup yields CDR1 SGHNT and CDR2 YYREEE (reference sequence). Trimming removed 0 bases from V and 10 bases from J, with 14 bases in between. This CDR3 spans 15 amino acids. The CDR3 here is CASSLEVDPGSPLHF. DNA for the CDR3: TGTGCCAGCAGCTTGGAGGTGGACCCGGGGTCACCCCTCCACTTT.

This chain joins TRBV6-5 and TRBJ2-7; the match to TRBD1 covers 8 bases. Germline lookup yields CDR1 MNHEY and CDR2 SVGAGI. With 6 bases clipped from V and 4 bases from J, the junction kept 8 bases outside the gene matches. The CDR3 has 14 residues. CDR3 sequence reads: CASSSGTGKYEQYF. CDR3 sequence (DNA): TGTGCCAGCAGCTCCGGGACAGGAAAGTACGAGCAGTACTTC.

The rearrangement links TRBV6-5 to TRBJ2-7, with 7 bases matching TRBD1. CDR1 and CDR2 (germline): MNHEY, SVGAGI. V shed 4 bases and J 4 bases; nucleotides not matched to a gene: 7. The CDR3 is made up of 14 amino acids. CDR3 sequence reads: CASSLPGQIYEQYF. The CDR3 bases are TGTGCCAGCAGTTTACCGGGACAGATTTACGAGCAGTACTTC.